Presented here are 3 T cell receptor beta chains from one specimen sequenced in a study of siplizumab effects on memory and regulatory T cells. This table comes from immunoSEQ multiplex PCR, and its TCRdb copy is limited to in-frame clones, with some not included. This sample has about 100,000 clones; 94% occur once, and the top ten carry 1% to 1.5%. Sequencing used non-Treg CD4+ T cells sorted from blood. Receptors originate from a human donor in good health.

A single count supports this clone. The rearrangement joins TRBV29-1 to TRBJ2-5; 9 positions agree with TRBD2. The J segment lost 5 bases and the V segment lost 4 bases, leaving 14 bases of the junction unmatched. The CDR3 is 16 residues long. Germline-derived CDR1 and CDR2 are SQVTM and ANQGSEA. CDR3 loop: CSVGLAGGRSSETQYF. The CDR3 DNA follows: TGCAGCGTTGGCTTGGCGGGGGGGCGATCAAGCGAGACCCAGTACTTC.

To note about this clone: Other nucleotide sequences in the sample specify the same CDR3. J is TRBJ2-7 and V is TRBV6-1; D might be TRBD1 or TRBD2, each matching 6 bases. The ends were cut back, 9 bases at V and 1 base at J, with 16 bases in the middle. In germline, CDR1 is MNHNS, CDR2 SASEGT. The CDR3 has 14 residues. The CDR3 spells CASNREGGSYEQYF. In nucleotides, the CDR3 is TGTGCCAGTAACAGGGAAGGAGGGTCCTACGAGCAGTACTTC.

DNA of the CDR3: TGTGCCAGCAGCTTAGCGGCAGGGGGCTCCTACGAGCAGTACTTC. Amino acids: CASSLAAGGSYEQYF. This sequence joins TRBV7-9 and TRBJ2-7; 7 bases align to TRBD1. The CDR3 is made up of 15 amino acids. CDR1 is SEHNR and CDR2 is FQNEAQ in the germline V gene (reference sequence). With V trimmed by 0 bases and J by 0 bases, 2 bases remained unmatched.